What follows are 18 T cell receptor beta chains derived from one specimen sequenced in a study of T cell repertoires in cytomegalovirus infection. In TCRdb, the reads were re-called with MiXCR into one record per CDR3 protein. The sample has more than 250,000 distinct CDR3 sequences; around 25% are singletons. No cognate antigen is known for these TCRs. This specimen consisted of cultured PBMCs, obtained from culture after CMV antigen stimulation. The origin of the receptors is a human donor in good health (CMV status not recorded). Some clones in this sample may be carry-over from other donors' samples.

This clonotype was seen a handful of times. The J gene is TRBJ2-1, the V gene TRBV7-2; 12 positions match TRBD2. This CDR3 has 15 residues. V lost 3 bases to trimming and J lost 15 bases; unmatched junction nucleotides: 12. Germline CDR1 is SGHTA and CDR2 is FQGNSA. CDR3 protein: CASSFSTSGRGYRFF. The CDR3, as DNA: TGTGCCAGCAGCTTCTCGACTAGCGGGAGAGGATATAGGTTCTTC.

This clonotype appeared many times. V gene TRBV7-2 combines with J gene TRBJ2-4; perhaps TRBD1 as D (6 bases). From germline, CDR1 is SGHTA and CDR2 FQGNSA. CDR3 size: 17 residues. V was shortened by 5 bases and J by 3 bases, with 20 bases between the two germline ends. The CDR3 nucleotides are TGTGCCAGCAGCCCCGACAGGAGCCGTATGGACAAAAACATTCAGTACTTC. Its protein product is CASSPDRSRMDKNIQYF.

V usage is TRBV7-9 and J usage is TRBJ1-1; 7 bases agree with TRBD1. Trimming removed 3 bases from V and 3 bases from J; junction bases left unmatched: 4. Germline values: CDR1 SEHNR, CDR2 FQNEAQ (reference sequence). This CDR3 has 14 residues. CDR3: CASSFSRGDTEAFF. The DNA of the CDR3 is TGTGCCAGCAGCTTCTCCAGGGGGGACACTGAAGCTTTCTTT.

This clonotype was recorded at least ten times. The J gene is TRBJ1-4, the V gene TRBV7-2, with D unclear. The ends were cut back, 5 bases at V and 7 bases at J, with 11 bases in the middle. This CDR3 has 13 residues. The germline V gene encodes CDR1 SGHTA and CDR2 FQGNSA. For the CDR3, the DNA is TGTGCCAGCAGCCAAACGGTCGGTGAAAAACTGTTTTTT. Protein product: CASSQTVGEKLFF. Looking up the rest from reference TRBV7-2 and TRBJ1-4 gives the full variable domain: GAGVSQSPSNKVTEKGKDVELRCDPISGHTALYWYRQSLGQGLEFLIYFQGNSAPDKSGLPSDRFSAERTGGSVSTLTIQRTQQEDSAVYLCASSQTVGEKLFFGSGTQLSVL.

The V call is TRBV10-3, the J call TRBJ2-1; 8 bases are a match to TRBD2. Germline values: CDR1 ENHRY, CDR2 SYGVKD. The CDR3 extends over 15 amino acids. V shed 8 bases, J shed 8 bases, and the junction held 14 bases outside the gene matches. The CDR3 bases are TGTGCCATCGCGGGAGGTCGGACCGGGAGGGATGAGCAGTTCTTC. Amino acids: CAIAGGRTGRDEQFF.

This clonotype has just a few counts. This chain links TRBV19 with TRBJ2-3; 8 bases line up with TRBD2. Germline values: CDR1 LNHDA, CDR2 SQIVND (reference sequence). J lost 2 bases, V lost 5 bases, and 9 bases had no gene match. The CDR3 runs to 16 residues. CDR3: CASSYGGSGTTDTQYF. CDR3 coding DNA: TGTGCCAGTAGTTATGGCGGTAGCGGGACCACAGATACGCAGTATTTT.

This clonotype was detected only a few times. This rearrangement joins TRBV7-2 to TRBJ2-2; D is possibly TRBD1 or TRBD2 (5 bases each). The CDR3 covers 16 residues. Germline V lookup: CDR1 SGHTA, CDR2 FQGNSA. V gave up 3 bases and J gave up 0 bases, with 11 bases separating them. The CDR3 spells CASSLSGTSNTGELFF. The CDR3 DNA reads as TGTGCCAGCAGCTTGAGTGGGACCTCGAACACCGGGGAGCTGTTTTTT.

The chain employs TRBV25-1 and TRBJ2-1, with 9 nucleotides matching TRBD2. The V and J ends lost 4 bases and 10 bases, in that order; junction bases with no gene match: 17. CDR3 length equals 17 residues. From germline, CDR1 is MGHDK and CDR2 SYGVNS. The CDR3 nucleotides are TGTGCCAGCAGTGTGTGGCGGGAGGGCCAAGTTCCTTGGGAGCAGTTCTTC. Translating gives CASSVWREGQVPWEQFF.

V gene TRBV10-3 combines with J gene TRBJ2-1; D gene ambiguous. V lost 4 bases to trimming and J lost 8 bases, with 9 bases between them. Germline V gives CDR1 ENHRY, CDR2 SYGVKD. The CDR3 has 12 amino acids. This chain's CDR3 is CAISVKSYEQFF. The CDR3 DNA is TGTGCCATCAGTGTGAAATCCTATGAGCAGTTCTTC.

The CDR3 coding sequence is TGTGCCAGCAGTGAAGCGCTTCAATTGGGGGAGACCCAGTACTTC. Amino acids: CASSEALQLGETQYF. This chain uses TRBV2 with TRBJ2-5; D not certain. V dropped 0 bases and J dropped 5 bases, with 13 bases sitting between them. Germline CDR1 reads SNHLY; CDR2 reads FYNNEI. CDR3 length equals 15 residues.

The rearrangement uses TRBV7-2 and TRBJ2-5; 14 nucleotides align to TRBD2. The CDR3 is 14 amino acids. Germline loops: CDR1 SGHTA, CDR2 FQGNSA. V shed 5 bases, J shed 8 bases, and the junction held 4 bases outside the gene matches. This CDR3 is CASSRGLAGGTQYF. The DNA for the CDR3 is TGTGCCAGCAGCCGAGGACTAGCGGGAGGTACCCAGTACTTC.

This clonotype showed up many times. The chain uses TRBV28 and TRBJ1-1; TRBD1 aligns across 7 bases. Trimming removed 4 bases from V and 6 bases from J; junction bases left unmatched: 8. Germline V gene data show CDR1 as MDHEN and CDR2 as SYDVKM. CDR3 length: 14 amino acids. The CDR3 DNA sequence: TGTGCCAGCAGTTCCGCTGGACAGGTGGCTGAAGCTTTCTTT. Translation gives CASSSAGQVAEAFF. The full variable domain, completed using reference TRBV28 and TRBJ1-1, is DVKVTQSSRYLVKRTGEKVFLECVQDMDHENMFWYRQDPGLGLRLIYFSYDVKMKEKGDIPEGYSVSREKKERFSLILESASTNQTSMYLCASSSAGQVAEAFFGQGTRLTVV.

The chain links TRBV4-1 to TRBJ2-2; D may be TRBD1 (5 bases). This CDR3 is built from 16 residues. The germline gives CDR1 MGHRA, CDR2 YSYEKL. The V end was cut by 3 bases, the J end by 4 bases, with 15 bases between. In DNA form, the CDR3 reads TGCGCCAGCAGCCACATCGCAGGGAAGGGCACCGGGGAGCTGTTTTTT. Translation gives CASSHIAGKGTGELFF.

The chain employs TRBV4-3 and TRBJ1-1; D not resolved. This CDR3 spans 14 amino acids. With 0 bases removed from V and 1 base from J, the gap between germline ends came to 6 bases. CDR1 is LGHNA and CDR2 is YSLEER in the germline V gene. DNA of the CDR3: TGCGCCAGCAGCCAAGAAGGTCCGAACACTGAAGCTTTCTTT. This codes for CASSQEGPNTEAFF.

The chain recombines TRBV19 with TRBJ2-5; 7 bases are shared with TRBD2. The V and J ends lost 6 bases and 0 bases, in that order; junction bases with no gene match: 4. From germline, CDR1 is LNHDA and CDR2 SQIVND (reference sequence). CDR3 length equals 14 residues. The CDR3 loop reads CASSQTSYQETQYF. The CDR3 DNA sequence: TGTGCCAGTAGCCAGACTAGCTACCAAGAGACCCAGTACTTC.

This clonotype was observed a handful of times. The chain has TRBV6-8 and TRBJ2-1, with D perhaps TRBD1 (6 bases). The V and J ends lost 5 bases and 2 bases respectively, with 13 bases between them. CDR1 and CDR2 (germline): MNHGY, SAAAGT. This CDR3 spans 15 amino acids. Here the CDR3 reads CASSPETGTYNEQFF. The CDR3 region has the DNA TGTGCCAGCAGTCCCGAGACAGGCACCTACAATGAGCAGTTCTTC.

Only a few counts were recorded for this clonotype. The chain employs TRBV11-2 and TRBJ2-1, with unresolved D. V lost 5 bases and J 3 bases, leaving 5 bases between the germline ends. The CDR3 has 12 amino acids. Germline CDR1 and CDR2: SGHAT and FQNNGV. The CDR3: CASSPNYNEQFF. Written as DNA, the CDR3 is TGTGCCAGCAGCCCGAACTACAATGAGCAGTTCTTC.

The chain links TRBV27 to TRBJ1-5, with D hard to call. This CDR3 is 14 amino acids long. V was clipped by 5 bases and J by 7 bases, with 15 bases between them. Per germline, CDR1 MNHEY and CDR2 SMNVEV (reference sequence). CDR3 sequence (DNA): TGTGCCAGCAGTCCGGCCCAGGTGAACCAGCCCCAGCATTTT. Residues: CASSPAQVNQPQHF.